Below, 22 T cell receptor beta chains from the same sample are listed, as sequenced in a study of blood T cells in healthy people across ages. A second PCR of 7 to 11 cycles used a sample-barcoded 5' primer and a J-beta primer mix. TCRdb reanalysed the 5' RACE reads using MiXCR and keeps one entry per CDR3 protein. The data contain hundreds of thousands of distinct CDR3 sequences, about 55% of them singletons. Sequencing was done on a sample of blood. Receptor source: an older man in good health.

This clonotype appeared a single time. The chain has TRBV28 and TRBJ2-3, with 13 bases identical to TRBD2. The ends lost 5 bases at V and 5 bases at J; junction bases unmatched: 4. The CDR3 is 15 residues long. CDR1 and CDR2 (germline): MDHEN, SYDVKM. The CDR3 nucleotides read TGTGCCAGCAGTACTCGGACTAGCGGGAGAGATACGCAGTATTTT. The encoded protein is CASSTRTSGRDTQYF. The variable domain in full, with the rest retrieved from reference TRBV28 and TRBJ2-3, is DVKVTQSSRYLVKRTGEKVFLECVQDMDHENMFWYRQDPGLGLRLIYFSYDVKMKEKGDIPEGYSVSREKKERFSLILESASTNQTSMYLCASSTRTSGRDTQYFGPGTRLTVL.

DNA for the CDR3: TGTGCCAGCAGTCCCCACAGAAGCTCCTACGAGCAGTACTTC. It encodes CASSPHRSSYEQYF. The rearrangement links TRBV14 to TRBJ2-7; D gene ambiguous. The V end was cut by 6 bases, the J end by 0 bases, with 12 bases between. The CDR3 extends over 14 amino acids. Germline values: CDR1 SGHDN, CDR2 FVKESK.

With respect to this clonotype: A much larger clone differs by one base, so this may be a read error. This chain joins TRBV5-1 and TRBJ2-4; D may correspond to TRBD1 or TRBD2 (5 bases each). CDR1 and CDR2 (germline): SGHRS, YFSETQ. V was shortened by 4 bases and J by 13 bases, with 18 bases between the two germline ends. CDR3 length equals 13 residues. DNA of the CDR3: TGCGCCAGCAGCGTGGACGGGGCTGGGGAGCAGTACTTC. Protein product: CASSVDGAGEQYF.

V gene TRBV11-2 combines with J gene TRBJ2-7; D might be TRBD1 (6 bases). V dropped 5 bases and J dropped 2 bases, with 13 bases sitting between them. Germline-derived CDR1 and CDR2 are SGHAT and FQNNGV. The length of the CDR3 is 14 residues. CDR3 region: CASSLGTPTYEQYF. DNA for the CDR3: TGTGCCAGCAGCCTGGGGACACCGACCTACGAGCAGTACTTC.

Here the CDR3 reads CASSPLTGGGIYEQYF. The CDR3 bases are TGTGCCAGCAGCCCCTTGACAGGGGGTGGAATCTACGAGCAGTACTTC. The V gene is TRBV3-1, the J gene TRBJ2-7, with 9 bases lining up with TRBD1. Trimming at V came to 4 bases and at J to 3 bases, leaving 10 bases not matched to a gene. The germline CDR1 and CDR2 sequences are LGHDT and YNNKEL (reference sequence). CDR3 length: 16 amino acids.

The chain is built from TRBV5-1 and TRBJ2-2, with a possible D match to TRBD2 (5 bases). CDR3 length: 16 amino acids. Germline assignment: CDR1 SGHRS and CDR2 YFSETQ. V was cut by 2 bases and J by 0 bases, with 11 bases left in between. The CDR3 DNA reads as TGCGCCAGCAGCTTTGCACGGGGAACGAACACCGGGGAGCTGTTTTTT. Translating it yields CASSFARGTNTGELFF.

The chain employs TRBV4-2 and TRBJ2-5, with TRBD2 matching over 11 bases. The CDR3 contains 19 residues. Germline V gene sequence: CDR1 LGHNA, CDR2 YNFKEQ. Trimming cost V 1 base and J 1 base; bases outside gene matches: 11. The CDR3 here is CASSQVFPGTSGSQETQYF. CDR3 DNA: TGTGCCAGCAGCCAAGTTTTCCCCGGGACTAGCGGATCCCAAGAGACCCAGTACTTC.

The chain carries TRBV3-1 and TRBJ2-7; D may be TRBD1 (5 bases). With 8 bases removed from V and 4 bases from J, the gap between germline ends came to 18 bases. The CDR3 has 14 residues. CDR1 is LGHDT, CDR2 YNNKEL, per germline (reference sequence). This CDR3 reads CASGASSSPYEQYF. The CDR3 DNA reads as TGTGCCAGCGGGGCCAGTAGCTCTCCTTACGAGCAGTACTTC.

This chain connects TRBV11-2 to TRBJ2-7, with TRBD2 identical over 8 bases. Germline V gene lookup returns CDR1 SGHAT and CDR2 FQNNGV. V was pared by 1 base and J by 12 bases, with 11 bases of the junction left unmatched. This CDR3 has 14 residues. CDR3 region: CASSLGLAGYVRYF. The CDR3 DNA is TGTGCCAGCAGCTTAGGCCTAGCGGGTTATGTTCGGTACTTC.

This chain links TRBV29-1 with TRBJ1-1; D ambiguous. Germline V gene lookup returns CDR1 SQVTM and CDR2 ANQGSEA. The CDR3 has 11 amino acids. Deletions cut 6 bases from V and 5 bases from J, with 10 bases between. The CDR3 loop reads CSVPVGTEAFF. The CDR3, as DNA: TGCAGCGTCCCCGTGGGTACTGAAGCTTTCTTT.

The rearrangement joins TRBV24-1 to TRBJ2-3; D is unresolved. V was shortened by 5 bases and J by 14 bases, with 16 bases between the two germline ends. Germline values: CDR1 KGHDR, CDR2 SFDVKD. CDR3 length equals 12 residues. DNA of the CDR3: TGTGCCACCAGTGTCACCGGCAGATACGCGTATTTT. This translates into CATSVTGRYAYF.

This clonotype was seen a handful of times. The chain carries TRBV7-9 and TRBJ2-7; 7 positions match TRBD1. Germline V gives CDR1 SEHNR, CDR2 FQNEAQ (reference sequence). V lost 4 bases, J lost 3 bases, and 9 bases stayed unmatched. The CDR3 spans 15 residues. CDR3: CASSYYRGALYEQYF. The CDR3 DNA is TGTGCCAGCAGCTACTACAGGGGCGCGCTCTACGAGCAGTACTTC. The full variable domain, with the rest looked up from reference TRBV7-9 and TRBJ2-7, is DTGVSQNPRHKITKRGQNVTFRCDPISEHNRLYWYRQTLGQGPEFLTYFQNEAQLEKSRLLSDRFSAERPKGSFSTLEIQRTEQGDSAMYLCASSYYRGALYEQYFGPGTRLTVT.

This clonotype came up a few times. V and J are TRBV13 and TRBJ2-3; 7 positions agree with TRBD2. Per the germline V gene, CDR1 is PRHDT and CDR2 is FYEKMQ (reference sequence). V lost 0 bases and J lost 14; bases outside the gene matches: 23. The CDR3 consists of 18 residues. As DNA, the CDR3 is TGTGCCAGCAGCTTAGGACCCTTCTCAGCGGGAAAACACAGATACGCGTATTTT. Its translation is CASSLGPFSAGKHRYAYF.

V usage is TRBV30 and J usage is TRBJ2-1, with TRBD2 identical over 10 bases. In germline, CDR1 is GTSNPN, CDR2 SVGIG (reference sequence). CDR3 size: 13 residues. The V segment lost 7 bases and the J segment 3 bases; nucleotides outside the gene matches: 3. The CDR3 DNA reads TGTGCCTCCCGGACTAGCGGCTACAATGAGCAGTTCTTC. This codes for CASRTSGYNEQFF.

The chain combines TRBV20-1 with TRBJ2-4, with D perhaps matching TRBD1 (6 bases). The length of the CDR3 is 15 residues. V gave up 3 bases and J gave up 1 base, with 13 bases separating them. Germline CDR1 is DFQATT and CDR2 is SNEGSKA (reference sequence). This CDR3 is CSARRTQGAKNIQYF. The CDR3 region has the DNA TGCAGTGCTAGGAGGACGCAGGGGGCCAAAAACATTCAGTACTTC.

The rearrangement uses TRBV12-3 or TRBV12-4 and TRBJ1-1, with D unresolved. The V end lost 7 bases, the J end lost 1 base, and 10 bases lay between the germline ends. This CDR3 region has 13 residues. In DNA, the CDR3 is TGTGCCAGCAAAGGGTCCCGGAACACTGAAGCTTTCTTT. This gives the protein CASKGSRNTEAFF.

This rearrangement joins TRBV11-1 to TRBJ2-1; 9 bases align to TRBD2. The V and J ends lost 6 bases and 8 bases, in that order; junction bases with no gene match: 11. The germline V gene has CDR1 SGHAT and CDR2 FQDESV (reference sequence). The CDR3 has 15 residues. CDR3 sequence (DNA): TGTGCCAGCAGGCCACCGAGCGGGAGGCCCCATGAGCAGTTCTTC. Protein sequence: CASRPPSGRPHEQFF.

The CDR3 DNA reads TGCAGCGTTGAGACAGCGGGAAGTTCTGTCACTGAGCAGTTCTTC. Encoded protein: CSVETAGSSVTEQFF. The chain links TRBV29-1 to TRBJ2-1, with TRBD2 matching over 7 bases. This CDR3 is 15 amino acids long. CDR1 is SQVTM, CDR2 ANQGSEA, per germline. V shed 3 bases, J shed 9 bases, and the junction held 14 bases outside the gene matches.

This clonotype appeared a few times. The chain carries TRBV5-1 and TRBJ2-1, with TRBD2 identical over 9 bases. The V and J ends lost 4 bases and 5 bases, in that order; junction bases with no gene match: 7. Germline assignment: CDR1 SGHRS and CDR2 YFSETQ. This CDR3 is 15 amino acids long. CDR3 nucleotides: TGCGCCAGCAGCCCGGGACTAGCATATAACAATGAGCAGTTCTTC. This encodes CASSPGLAYNNEQFF.

The CDR3 protein is CASSQDLRLVFEQFF. CDR3 DNA: TGTGCCAGCAGCCAAGACCTAAGACTAGTTTTTGAGCAGTTCTTC. The V and J genes are TRBV3-1 and TRBJ2-1; TRBD2 might be the D (6 bases). This CDR3 has 15 amino acids. V was pared by 0 bases and J by 9 bases, with 15 bases between. The germline gives CDR1 LGHDT, CDR2 YNNKEL (reference sequence).

The rearrangement links TRBV20-1 to TRBJ1-1; D unresolved. Trimming removed 2 bases at V and 7 bases at J, with 20 bases between. Germline V CDR1 and CDR2: DFQATT, SNEGSKA (reference sequence). The CDR3 extends over 15 amino acids. The CDR3 region is CSARRSGKELGEAFF. Written as DNA, the CDR3 is TGCAGTGCTAGAAGGTCTGGGAAGGAATTAGGTGAAGCTTTCTTT.

This clonotype occurred once. The chain employs TRBV2 and TRBJ2-1; D is uncertain. This CDR3 contains 13 residues. Trimming stripped 4 bases from V and 10 bases from J, with 14 bases between. Per the germline V gene, CDR1 is SNHLY and CDR2 is FYNNEI. The DNA of the CDR3 is TGTGCCAGCAGTGGGCCGGCGGCTATAGAGCAGTTCTTC. Translating it yields CASSGPAAIEQFF.